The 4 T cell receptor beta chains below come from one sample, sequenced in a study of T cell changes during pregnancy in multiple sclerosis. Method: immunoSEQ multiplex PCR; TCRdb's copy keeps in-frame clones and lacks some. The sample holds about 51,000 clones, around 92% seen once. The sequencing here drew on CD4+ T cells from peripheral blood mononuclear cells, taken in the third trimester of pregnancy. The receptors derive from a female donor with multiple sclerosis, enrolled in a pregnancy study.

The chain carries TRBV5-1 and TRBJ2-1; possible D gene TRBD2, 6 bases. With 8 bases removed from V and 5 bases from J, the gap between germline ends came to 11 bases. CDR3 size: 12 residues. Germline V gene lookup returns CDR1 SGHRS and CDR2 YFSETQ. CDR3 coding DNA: TGCGCCAGTAAGGAGGGCAACAATGAGCAGTTCTTC. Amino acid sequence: CASKEGNNEQFF. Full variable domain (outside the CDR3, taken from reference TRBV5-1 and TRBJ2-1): KAGVTQTPRYLIKTRGQQVTLSCSPISGHRSVSWYQQTPGQGLQFLFEYFSETQRNKGNFPGRFSGRQFSNSRSEMNVSTLELGDSALYLCASKEGNNEQFFGPGTRLTVL.

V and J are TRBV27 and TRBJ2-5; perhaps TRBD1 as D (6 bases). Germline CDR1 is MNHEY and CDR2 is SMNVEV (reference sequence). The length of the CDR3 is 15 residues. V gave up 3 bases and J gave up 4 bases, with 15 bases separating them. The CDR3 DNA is TGTGCCAGCAGTTTTGGCACAGGGACAAGAGAGACCCAGTACTTC. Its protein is CASSFGTGTRETQYF.

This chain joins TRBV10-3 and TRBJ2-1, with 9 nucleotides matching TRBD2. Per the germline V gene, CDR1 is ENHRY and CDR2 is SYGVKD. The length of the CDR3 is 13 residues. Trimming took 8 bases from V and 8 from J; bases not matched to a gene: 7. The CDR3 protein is CAIEAGGTDEQFF. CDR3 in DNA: TGTGCCATCGAAGCGGGAGGCACAGATGAGCAGTTCTTC.

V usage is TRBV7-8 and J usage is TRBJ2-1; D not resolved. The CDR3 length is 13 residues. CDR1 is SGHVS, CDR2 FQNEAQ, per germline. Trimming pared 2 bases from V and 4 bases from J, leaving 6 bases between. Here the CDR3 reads CASSLKRYNEQFF. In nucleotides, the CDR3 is TGTGCCAGCAGCTTAAAACGGTACAATGAGCAGTTCTTC.